The present TCR beta chain was sequenced within a study of cytomegalovirus exposure and HLA in healthy donors (dated by TCRdb to the late 2010s). Concerning the study at large: In an earlier analysis of 587 of the donors, 250 to 350 Gb of sequence data and 120 million or so unique TCR beta sequences from approximately 180 million T cells were reported. High-throughput TCR immunosequencing, statistical association of individual TCRs with disease status, and machine learning were combined to predict cytomegalovirus infection status. In an earlier analysis of about 590 of the donors, high-throughput TCR beta sequencing was used to judge whether each TCR beta V gene segment behaved as functional or pseudogenic. Every discovery cohort repertoire had been produced on one sequencing platform. An early release that covered 500 to 800 HLA-typed donors contained approximately 320 gigabases of sequencing data and tens of millions of unique TCR sequences. The study was designed to test whether signatures of past pathogen exposure could be identified by cataloging public T cell receptors. Along with the approximately 650-subject first cohort, a separate validation cohort of around 120 different subjects was used. Donor age, sex, ethnicity and CMV serostatus were compiled together with the repertoire data. Because of strong linkage in the cohort, a few DR-DQ haplotypes were treated as single units for association and clustering. HLA typing covered class I and class II loci at four-digit resolution. The study used immunosequencing to profile the T cell repertoires of about 670 subjects and linked those repertoires to cytomegalovirus serostatus. Rather than using new phenotypic data, the later analysis identified candidate immune exposures from TCR beta sequences and from how often those sequences occurred across donors. On average, roughly 240,000 unique TCR beta nucleotide sequences were sequenced per donor among 300 to 500 genotyped donors of the cohort, with 15% to 20% of those sequences being non-productive. Among the roughly 400 genotyped donors, under 90% belonged to the genetic ancestry cluster associated with self-reported Caucasian donors. To study patterns of TCR occurrence, a later analysis re-analyzed previously published TCR beta repertoires from 700 or so donors and added high-resolution HLA genotyping. Genome-wide SNP genotypes for about 65% of the 666 donors were used in a later genetic analysis, which treated that subset as a discovery cohort. The number of donors typed differed by locus, with about 629-630 for A, B, C, DRB1 and DQB1, roughly 520 for DQA1, 600 to 610 for DPA1, and 472 for DPB1.

Library method: the immunoSEQ multiplex PCR assay. For the multiplex PCR, a mixture combining 60 forward primers for TCR Vbeta segments and 13 reverse primers for TCR Jbeta segments was used. A multiplex PCR assay on genomic DNA amplified the CDR3 region of rearranged TCR beta genes. Amplified TCR beta libraries were sequenced as 87-base-pair reads on the Illumina HiSeq System. On the authors' methods: A later analysis tallied around 87 million unique TCR beta chains across the 666 repertoires, and 10 million to 11 million of those chains were shared by two or more donors. To remove PCR and sequencing errors, raw reads were error-corrected and collapsed into unique sequences using a nearest-neighbor algorithm that merged closely related sequences. To assign V, D and J gene segments, CDR3 sequences were aligned to IMGT reference sequences. Each retained sequence needed at least a six-nucleotide match to both a V gene segment and a J gene segment. A rearrangement was called productive if the CDR3 had no stop codons and remained in frame with V and J, and every other rearrangement was called non-productive. CDR3 was defined by IMGT convention, running from the second conserved V-encoded cysteine to the conserved J-encoded phenylalanine. The earlier analysis of around 640 of the donors excluded sequences that lacked an unambiguous match to a single V gene segment. In an earlier analysis of approximately 550 of the donors, V segments were called functional above 56.7% productive rearrangements and were called segregating when the between-donor standard deviation exceeded 5%. A statistical classification framework was built for diagnosing cytomegalovirus status from the catalog of TCR beta chain sequences. V and J gene assignment, in a later analysis, came from comparing TCR nucleotide sequences with IMGT/GENE-DB human TR gene sequences. Using the TCRdist pipeline, a later analysis assigned CDR3 sequences along with most-parsimonious VDJ recombination scenarios. A later analysis defined each TCR beta chain by its CDR3 amino acid sequence plus V-gene family, and excluded reads lacking a unique V-gene family. As a way to deal with suspected cross-contamination and a sequencing artifact, a later analysis dropped 450 to 600 nucleotide sequences that were highly shared and had low generation probability. For each public chain, a later analysis derived a clonal expansion index from normalized ranks of inferred template counts within each repertoire. Generation probabilities in a later analysis came from a VDJ recombination model fitted to out-of-frame rearrangements, and those results were checked against IGoR. A later analysis scored TCR-TCR, TCR-HLA and TCR-CMV co-occurrence with hypergeometric tests, applying a repertoire-size bias correction to TCR pairs. False discovery rates were estimated in a later analysis by permuting HLA or CMV assignments 20 times. A later analysis grouped co-occurring TCRs with DBSCAN, adding TCRdist sequence similarity when clustering within HLA-allele-positive subsets. Repertoires with fewer than 30,000 or more than 120,000 public chains, plus five repertoires with anomalous nucleotide sharing, were excluded from co-occurrence clustering. TCRdb carries this immuneACCESS record with in-frame sequences only. Its versions omit some clonotypes, under half of them owing to an unresolved V gene in the studies checked, with the rest unexplained. D and trimming come from the DNA, and the V and J calls and clone size come from that table. The sample table lists about 160,000 clones, over 80% of them with a count of one. The ten largest clones represent more than 1% of the sample.

To note about this clone: The clone's antigen remains unknown. Base quality data are lacking; no much larger clone is found one base away.

The cohort consisted of 600 to 750 healthy bone marrow donors. All cohort members were sampled while nominally healthy, although unrecorded immune exposures were likely present. The donor was CMV seronegative and belonged to the group of 380 or so seronegative cohort members. Each donor provided a peripheral blood sample, and peripheral blood mononuclear cells were used for TCR beta sequencing. The Qiagen DNeasy Blood Extraction Kit was used to extract genomic DNA from the blood cell samples. Broad study findings and their caveats: In this cohort, only TCR beta chains were sequenced, and detectable features were limited by the absence of alpha or paired-chain data. Sequencing depth was assumed to be roughly uniform across donors in the presence/absence analyses, though that assumption may not hold. According to a later analysis, parvovirus B19, influenza, CMV and Epstein-Barr virus appeared linked to several top co-occurrence clusters. A few of the identified cytomegalovirus-associated TCR beta chains were confirmed in vitro to be specific for cytomegalovirus antigens. Because some donors lacked HLA typing at each locus, the association tests relied only on the typed subset. V-gene and J-gene trimming of TCR beta chains was associated with a missense DCLRE1C variant in a later genetic analysis, and the association was replicated in an independent cohort. Assigning TCR associations to individual alleles was difficult when HLA alleles, especially DR and DQ, strongly co-occurred. The study listed over 150 TCR beta chains as associated with cytomegalovirus. In a later analysis, HLA-associated TCR beta chains showed more clonal expansion and lower generation probabilities than non-associated chains that were equally common. The classifier was reported to diagnose cytomegalovirus status with high specificity and sensitivity in both the original and validation cohorts. Compared with the approximately 670-donor mean, donors in an Asian-associated ancestry cluster had fewer N-insertions in productive TCRs, according to a later genetic analysis. Most TCR sequences were seen in very few donors, while some public TCRs were found in many individuals. In a later analysis, most CMV-associated TCR beta chains were found to appear HLA-restricted, with HLA associations seemingly driven largely by CMV exposure. A group of highly shared sequence variants was considered likely to be a technical artifact of the sequencing pipeline. Because counts were too low, roughly 16 rarely observed V segments, including chromosome 9 orphons, were left out of the earlier analysis of about 500 of the donors. A later analysis found that TCR association rates varied across HLA loci, with DRB1 alleles showing the most associated TCRs and HLA-C alleles the fewest. In an earlier analysis of some 640 of the donors, most TCR beta V segments were observed in productive rearrangements about 87% or about 30% of the time, broadly matching IMGT annotations. In a later analysis, 16,951 TCR beta sequences were associated with specific HLA alleles at a false discovery rate of 0.05. CMV serostatus was the only immune exposure information available for the cohort. A further reported finding was that TCR beta sequences accurately predicted the HLA-A and HLA-B alleles for most subjects in the first cohort. The 87-base-pair reads could not distinguish some IMGT-functional V segments, including TRBV6-2 and TRBV6-3, so those segments were excluded. Correlated functional status among segregating V segments might reflect linkage disequilibrium, but an unknown experimental factor could not be ruled out. According to the authors, the approach could potentially be generalized to other disease states and immunological phenotypes.

The trim is 0 bases for V and 3 bases for J, with a gap of 10 bases between the germline ends. For CDR1 and CDR2, the germline V gene lists SGHRS and YFSETQ. The CDR3 runs 14 amino acids, cysteine and phenylalanine included. Just the 42-base CDR3 DNA is kept, in frame starting at base 1. Specimen: PBMCs. The sequence was collected from a boy aged 2-15 years in good health and CMV-seronegative. The sequence is built from TRBV5-1 and TRBJ2-7; perhaps TRBD1 is the D gene, with 6 bases matching. The bases read TGCGCCAGCAGCTTGGGGACAGTCCTCTACGAGCAGTACTTC. Its product reads: CASSLGTVLYEQYF.